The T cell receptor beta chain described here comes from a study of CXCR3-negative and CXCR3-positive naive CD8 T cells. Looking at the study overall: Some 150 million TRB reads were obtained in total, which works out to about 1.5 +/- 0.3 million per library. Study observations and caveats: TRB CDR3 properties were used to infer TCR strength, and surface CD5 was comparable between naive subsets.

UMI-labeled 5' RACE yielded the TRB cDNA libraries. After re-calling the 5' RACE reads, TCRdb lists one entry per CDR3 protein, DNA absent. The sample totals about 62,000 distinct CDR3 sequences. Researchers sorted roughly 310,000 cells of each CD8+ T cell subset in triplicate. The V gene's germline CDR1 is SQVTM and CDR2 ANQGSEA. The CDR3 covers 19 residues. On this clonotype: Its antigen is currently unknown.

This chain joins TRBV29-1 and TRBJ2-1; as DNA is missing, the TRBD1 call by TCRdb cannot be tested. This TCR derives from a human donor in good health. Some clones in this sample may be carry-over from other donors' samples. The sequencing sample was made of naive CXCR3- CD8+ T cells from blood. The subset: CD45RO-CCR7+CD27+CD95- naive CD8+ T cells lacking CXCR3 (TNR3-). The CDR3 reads CSVDAGIVRGGSSYNEQFF.